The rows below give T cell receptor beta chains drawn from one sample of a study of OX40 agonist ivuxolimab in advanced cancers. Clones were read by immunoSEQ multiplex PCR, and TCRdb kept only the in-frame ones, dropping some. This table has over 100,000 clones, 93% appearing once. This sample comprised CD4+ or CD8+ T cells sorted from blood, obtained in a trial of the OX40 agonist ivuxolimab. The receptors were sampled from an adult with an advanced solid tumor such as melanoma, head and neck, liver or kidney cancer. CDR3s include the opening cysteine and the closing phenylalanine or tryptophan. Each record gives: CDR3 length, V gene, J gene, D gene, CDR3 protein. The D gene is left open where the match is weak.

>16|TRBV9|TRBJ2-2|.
CASSSPGKIGTGELFF
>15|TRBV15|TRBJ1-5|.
CATSRDYGSNQPQHF
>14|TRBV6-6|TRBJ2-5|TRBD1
CASSYQTGQETQYF
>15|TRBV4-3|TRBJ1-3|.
CASSQSGTFGNTIYF
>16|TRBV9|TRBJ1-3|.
CASSPRASSSGNTIYF
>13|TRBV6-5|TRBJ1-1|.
CASSSQENTEAFF
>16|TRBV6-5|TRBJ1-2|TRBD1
CASSYSTLGQGTGYTF
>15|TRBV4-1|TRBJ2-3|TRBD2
CASSQRDYNTDTQYF
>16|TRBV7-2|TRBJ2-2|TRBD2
CASSQTSGRQTGELFF
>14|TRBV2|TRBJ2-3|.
CASTRGSGTDTQYF
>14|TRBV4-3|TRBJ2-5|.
CASSQGAGRETQYF
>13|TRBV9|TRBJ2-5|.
CASRGGDQETQYF
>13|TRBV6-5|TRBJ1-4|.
CASSYLIGEKLFF
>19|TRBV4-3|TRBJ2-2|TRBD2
CASSQGLAGAYSNTGELFF
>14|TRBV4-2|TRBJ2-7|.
CASSQDRVVTLPRF
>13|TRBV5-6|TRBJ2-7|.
CASRRRDGHEQYF
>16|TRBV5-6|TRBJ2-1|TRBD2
CASSFLAGGTYNEQFF
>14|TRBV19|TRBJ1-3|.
CASSPPGAGNTIYF
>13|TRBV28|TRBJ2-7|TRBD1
CASSSYRGWEQYF
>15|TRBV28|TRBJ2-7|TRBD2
CASSQPSGAAYEQYF
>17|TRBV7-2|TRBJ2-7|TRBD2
CASSFTTSGRSTYEQYF
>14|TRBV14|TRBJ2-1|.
CASSQSAGSNEQFF
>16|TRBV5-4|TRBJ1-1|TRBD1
CASSTPKGAMNTEAFF
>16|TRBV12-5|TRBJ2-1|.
CASGLTATSSYNEQFF
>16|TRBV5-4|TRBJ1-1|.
CASSSPQRAQNTEAFF
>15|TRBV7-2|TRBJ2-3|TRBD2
CASSLSPGGLDTQYF
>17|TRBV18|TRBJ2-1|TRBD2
CASSPRTSGDSYNEQFF
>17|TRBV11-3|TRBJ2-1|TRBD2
CASSFTLLAGGQAEQFF
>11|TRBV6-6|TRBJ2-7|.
CASSAPGTQYF
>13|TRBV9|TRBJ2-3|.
CASSVGYGERQYF
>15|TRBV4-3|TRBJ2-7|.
CASSQLASARYEQYF
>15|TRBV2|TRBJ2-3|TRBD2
CASTALGGGADTQYF
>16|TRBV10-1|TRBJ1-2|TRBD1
CASSPGPNRDRIGYTF
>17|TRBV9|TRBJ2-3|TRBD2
CASSGPGLAGGTDTQYF
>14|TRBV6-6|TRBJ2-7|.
CASSLGLRMNEQYF
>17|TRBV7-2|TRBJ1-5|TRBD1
CASSLTIGTGGKQPQHF
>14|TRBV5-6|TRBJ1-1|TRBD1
CASSLEGQGTEAFF
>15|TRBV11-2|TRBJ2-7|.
CASNPDSGSSYEQYF
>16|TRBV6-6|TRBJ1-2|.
CASSLGEVGLYYGYTF
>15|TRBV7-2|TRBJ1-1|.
CASSLGLGMNTEAFF
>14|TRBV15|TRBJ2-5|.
CATSRVDPQETQYF
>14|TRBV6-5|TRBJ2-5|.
CASNPGHTEETQYF
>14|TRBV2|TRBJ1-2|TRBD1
CASRLTGGGYGYTF
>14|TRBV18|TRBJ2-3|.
CASSTNSLTDTQYF
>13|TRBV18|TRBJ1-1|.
CASHGTGNTEAFF
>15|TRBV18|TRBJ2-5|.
CASSPQGTGTETQYF
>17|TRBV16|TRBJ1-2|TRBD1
CASSQFPGQGSHYGYTF
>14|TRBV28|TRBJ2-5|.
CATSGGGARETQYF
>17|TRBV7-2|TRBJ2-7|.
CASSLGLGRASSYEQYF
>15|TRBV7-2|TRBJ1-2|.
CASSAYRVSNYGYTF
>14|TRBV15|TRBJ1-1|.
CATSPPRGNTEAFF
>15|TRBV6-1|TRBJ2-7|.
CASSEPIVPLYEQYF
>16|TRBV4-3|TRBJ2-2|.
CASSQDLKGNTGELFF
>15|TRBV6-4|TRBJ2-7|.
CASSEKAGANYEQYF
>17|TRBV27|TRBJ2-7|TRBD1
CASSSRTGQIIAYEQYF